The clone carrying this T cell receptor (beta chain) was found once. The data belong to a study of blood T cell repertoires in COVID-19. The repertoire was sequenced with immunoSEQ multiplex PCR; TCRdb's copy has only in-frame clones and lacks some. The sample lists approximately 250,000 clones, approximately 90% seen once, with about 3% in the top ten. The germline gives CDR1 SGDLS, CDR2 YYNGEE. Trimming at V came to 4 bases and at J to 1 base, leaving 4 bases not matched to a gene. The CDR3 loop spans 14 amino acids. The V call is TRBV9, the J call TRBJ1-1; 7 bases align to TRBD1. This clonotype originated in a man aged 40-55 years who had been exposed to COVID-19. The specimen was PBMCs or T cells enriched from blood (not recorded which). CDR3 nucleotide sequence: TGTGCCAGCAGCCCGGGACAGAGGAACACTGAAGCTTTCTTT. This sequence encodes CASSPGQRNTEAFF.